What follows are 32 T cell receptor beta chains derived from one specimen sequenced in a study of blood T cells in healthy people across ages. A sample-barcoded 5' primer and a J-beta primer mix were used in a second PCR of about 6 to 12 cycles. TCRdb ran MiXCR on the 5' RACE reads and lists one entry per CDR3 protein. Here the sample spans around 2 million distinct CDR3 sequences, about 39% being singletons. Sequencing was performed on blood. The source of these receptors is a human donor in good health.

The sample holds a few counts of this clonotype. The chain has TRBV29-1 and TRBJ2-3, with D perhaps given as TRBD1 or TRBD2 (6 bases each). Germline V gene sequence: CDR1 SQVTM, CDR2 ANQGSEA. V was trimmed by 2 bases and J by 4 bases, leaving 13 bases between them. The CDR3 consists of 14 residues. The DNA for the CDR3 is TGCAGCGTTGAATCCGTGGGGGGCCCAGATACGCAGTATTTT. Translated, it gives CSVESVGGPDTQYF.

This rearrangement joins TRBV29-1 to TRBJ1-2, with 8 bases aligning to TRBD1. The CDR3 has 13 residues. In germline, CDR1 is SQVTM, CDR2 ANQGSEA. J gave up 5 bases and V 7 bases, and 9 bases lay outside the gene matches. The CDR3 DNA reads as TGCAGCGACCGAGAGACAGGGGAGTATGGCTACACCTTC. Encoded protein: CSDRETGEYGYTF.

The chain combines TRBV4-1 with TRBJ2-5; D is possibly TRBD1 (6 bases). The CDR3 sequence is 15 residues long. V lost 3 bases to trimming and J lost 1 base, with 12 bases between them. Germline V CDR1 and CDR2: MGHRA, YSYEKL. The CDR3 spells CASSHQWTVQETQYF. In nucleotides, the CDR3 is TGCGCCAGCAGCCATCAATGGACAGTCCAAGAGACCCAGTACTTC.

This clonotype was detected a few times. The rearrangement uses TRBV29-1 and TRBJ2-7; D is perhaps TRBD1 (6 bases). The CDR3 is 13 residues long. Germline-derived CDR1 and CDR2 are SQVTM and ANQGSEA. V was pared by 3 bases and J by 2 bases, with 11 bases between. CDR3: CSVEGAEAYEQYF. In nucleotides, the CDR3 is TGCAGCGTTGAGGGGGCAGAGGCCTACGAGCAGTACTTC.

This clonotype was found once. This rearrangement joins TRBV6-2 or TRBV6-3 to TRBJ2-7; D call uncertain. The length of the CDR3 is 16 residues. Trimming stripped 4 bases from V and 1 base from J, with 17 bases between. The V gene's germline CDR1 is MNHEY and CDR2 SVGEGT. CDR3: CASSSPSRAASYEQYF. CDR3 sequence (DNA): TGTGCCAGCAGTTCCCCATCTCGGGCGGCTTCCTACGAGCAGTACTTC.

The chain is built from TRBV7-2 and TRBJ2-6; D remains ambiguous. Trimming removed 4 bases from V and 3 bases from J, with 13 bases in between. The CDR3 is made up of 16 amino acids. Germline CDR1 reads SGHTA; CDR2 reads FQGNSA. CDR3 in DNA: TGTGCCAGCAGCTCCCTACAGATTCATGGGGCCAACGTCCTGACTTTC. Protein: CASSSLQIHGANVLTF.

The chain's CDR3 is CASSLPRVGSGKAFF. In DNA, the CDR3 is TGTGCCAGCAGTTTACCTCGGGTAGGGTCGGGGAAAGCTTTCTTT. The chain joins TRBV12-3 or TRBV12-4 to TRBJ1-1; unclear D gene. V was trimmed by 2 bases and J by 9 bases, leaving 19 bases between them. The CDR3 covers 15 residues.

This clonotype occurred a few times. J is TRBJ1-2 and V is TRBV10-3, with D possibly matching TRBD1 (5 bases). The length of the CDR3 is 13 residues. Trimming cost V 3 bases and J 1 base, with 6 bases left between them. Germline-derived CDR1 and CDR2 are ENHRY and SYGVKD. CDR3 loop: CAISEDSNYGYTF. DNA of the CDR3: TGTGCCATCAGTGAAGACAGTAACTATGGCTACACCTTC.

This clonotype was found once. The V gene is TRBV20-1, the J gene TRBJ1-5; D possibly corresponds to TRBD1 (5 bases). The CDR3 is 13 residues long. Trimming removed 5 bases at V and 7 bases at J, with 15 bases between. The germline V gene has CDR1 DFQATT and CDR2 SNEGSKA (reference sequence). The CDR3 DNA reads TGCAGTGCTGGCCCAGGGCTAGGACAGCCCCAGCATTTT. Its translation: CSAGPGLGQPQHF.

CDR3 protein: CASKQGAAYNEQFF. Here the CDR3 DNA reads TGTGCCAGCAAACAGGGGGCGGCCTACAATGAGCAGTTCTTC. This chain uses TRBV6-1 with TRBJ2-1, with TRBD1 matching over 9 bases. Germline assignment: CDR1 MNHNS and CDR2 SASEGT. The CDR3 is 14 amino acids. Trimming removed 7 bases from V and 2 bases from J; junction bases left unmatched: 3.

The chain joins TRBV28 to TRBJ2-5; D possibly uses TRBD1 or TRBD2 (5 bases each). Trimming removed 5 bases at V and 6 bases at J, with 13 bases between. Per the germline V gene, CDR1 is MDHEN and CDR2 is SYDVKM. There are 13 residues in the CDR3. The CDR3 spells CASSPGTWKTQYF. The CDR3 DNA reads TGTGCCAGCAGTCCAGGGACCTGGAAGACCCAGTACTTC.

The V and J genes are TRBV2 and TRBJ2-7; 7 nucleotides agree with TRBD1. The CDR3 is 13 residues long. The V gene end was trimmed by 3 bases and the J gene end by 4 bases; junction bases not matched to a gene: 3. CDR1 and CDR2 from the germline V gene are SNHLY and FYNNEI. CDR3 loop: CASSDNRGYEQYF. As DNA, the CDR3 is TGTGCCAGCAGTGATAACAGGGGTTACGAGCAGTACTTC.

CDR3 nucleotide sequence: TGTGCCAGCAGTTTCGGGGACAAGACCTACGAGCAGTACTTC. Amino acid sequence: CASSFGDKTYEQYF. V usage is TRBV28 and J usage is TRBJ2-7, with a possible D match to TRBD1 (6 bases). This CDR3 region has 14 residues. Trimming cost V 3 bases and J 2 bases, with 11 bases left between them. CDR1 and CDR2 (germline): MDHEN, SYDVKM.

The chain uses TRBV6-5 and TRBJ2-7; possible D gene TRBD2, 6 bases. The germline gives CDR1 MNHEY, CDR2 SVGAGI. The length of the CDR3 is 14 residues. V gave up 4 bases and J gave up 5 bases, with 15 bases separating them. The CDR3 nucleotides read TGTGCCAGCAGTTCTCTGAGCGGGTGGGACGAGCAGTACTTC. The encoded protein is CASSSLSGWDEQYF.

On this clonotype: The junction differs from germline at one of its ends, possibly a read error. The CDR3 is CVSSLVSGVTDTQYF. CDR3 coding DNA: TGTGTCAGCAGCTTGGTCTCTGGGGTCACAGATACGCAGTATTTT. This chain uses TRBV7-2 with TRBJ2-3; unclear D gene. Per germline, CDR1 SGHTA and CDR2 FQGNSA. The CDR3 runs to 15 residues.

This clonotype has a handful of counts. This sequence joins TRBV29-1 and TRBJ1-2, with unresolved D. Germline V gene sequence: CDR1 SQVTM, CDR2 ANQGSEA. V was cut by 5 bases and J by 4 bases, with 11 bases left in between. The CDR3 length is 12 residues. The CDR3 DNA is TGCAGCGTTCGTCAAGGGTTCTATGGCTACACCTTC. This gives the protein CSVRQGFYGYTF.

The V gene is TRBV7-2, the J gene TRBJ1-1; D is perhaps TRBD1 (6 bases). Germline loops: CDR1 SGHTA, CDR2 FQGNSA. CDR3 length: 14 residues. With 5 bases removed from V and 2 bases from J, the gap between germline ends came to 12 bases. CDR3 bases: TGTGCCAGCAGCCGACAGGTCATAAACACTGAAGCTTTCTTT. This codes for CASSRQVINTEAFF.

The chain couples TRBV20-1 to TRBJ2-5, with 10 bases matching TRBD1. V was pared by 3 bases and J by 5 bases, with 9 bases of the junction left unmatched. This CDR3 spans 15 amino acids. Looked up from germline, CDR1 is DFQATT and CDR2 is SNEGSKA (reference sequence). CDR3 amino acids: CSARPGQGPGETQYF. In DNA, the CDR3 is TGCAGTGCTAGGCCGGGACAGGGGCCAGGGGAGACCCAGTACTTC.

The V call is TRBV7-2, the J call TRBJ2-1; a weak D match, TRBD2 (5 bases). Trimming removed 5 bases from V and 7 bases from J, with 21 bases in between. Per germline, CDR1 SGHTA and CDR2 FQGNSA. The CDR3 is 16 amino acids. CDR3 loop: CASSRVVGVLGNEQFF. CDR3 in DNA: TGTGCCAGCAGCCGGGTAGTGGGAGTTTTGGGGAATGAGCAGTTCTTC.

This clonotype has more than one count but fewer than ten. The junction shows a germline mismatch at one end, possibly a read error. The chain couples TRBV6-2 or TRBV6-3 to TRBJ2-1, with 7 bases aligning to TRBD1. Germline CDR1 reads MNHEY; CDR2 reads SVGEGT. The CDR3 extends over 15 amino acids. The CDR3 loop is CASRPHRGRYNVQFF. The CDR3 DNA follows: TGTGCCAGCAGACCCCACAGGGGACGCTACAATGTGCAGTTCTTC.

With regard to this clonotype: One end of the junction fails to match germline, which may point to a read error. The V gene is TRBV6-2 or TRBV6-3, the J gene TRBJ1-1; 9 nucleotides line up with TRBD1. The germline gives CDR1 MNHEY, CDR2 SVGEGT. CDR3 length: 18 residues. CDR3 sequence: CASRYSRLTGGRHTEAFF. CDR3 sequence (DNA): TGTGCCAGCAGGTACTCTAGATTGACAGGGGGAAGACACACTGAAGCTTTCTTT.

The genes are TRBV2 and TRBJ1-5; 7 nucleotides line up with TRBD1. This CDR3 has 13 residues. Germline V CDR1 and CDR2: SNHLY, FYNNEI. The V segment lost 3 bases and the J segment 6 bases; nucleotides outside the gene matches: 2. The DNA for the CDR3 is TGTGCCAGCAGTGATGACAGGGCTCAGCCCCAGCATTTT. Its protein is CASSDDRAQPQHF.

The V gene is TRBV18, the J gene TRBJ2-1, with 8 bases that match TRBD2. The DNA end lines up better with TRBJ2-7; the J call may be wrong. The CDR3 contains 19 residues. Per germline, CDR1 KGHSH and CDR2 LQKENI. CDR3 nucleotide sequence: TGTGCCAGCTCACCTGGTAATAGCGGGGAGGGACCTTCCTACAATGAGCAGTACTTC. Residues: CASSPGNSGEGPSYNEQYF.

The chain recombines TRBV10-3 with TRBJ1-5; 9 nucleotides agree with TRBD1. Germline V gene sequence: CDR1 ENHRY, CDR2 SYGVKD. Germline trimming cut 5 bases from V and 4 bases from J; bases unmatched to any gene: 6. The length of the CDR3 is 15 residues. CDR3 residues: CAISNDRGKNQPQHF. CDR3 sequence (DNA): TGTGCCATCAGTAACGACAGGGGGAAAAATCAGCCCCAGCATTTT.

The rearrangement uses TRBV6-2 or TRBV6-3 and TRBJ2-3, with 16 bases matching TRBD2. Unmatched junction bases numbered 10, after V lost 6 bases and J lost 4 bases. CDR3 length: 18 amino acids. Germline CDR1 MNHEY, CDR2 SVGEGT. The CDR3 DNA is TGTGCCAGCAGCCAATTCCCGGGACTAGCGGGGGGGCCAGATACGCAGTATTTT. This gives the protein CASSQFPGLAGGPDTQYF.

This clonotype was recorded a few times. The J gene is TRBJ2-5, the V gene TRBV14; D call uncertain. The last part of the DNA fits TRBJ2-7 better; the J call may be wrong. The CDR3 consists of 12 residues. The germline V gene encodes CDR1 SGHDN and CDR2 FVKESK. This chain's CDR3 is CASSRAVDEQYF. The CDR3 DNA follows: TGTGCCAGCAGCCGGGCGGTCGACGAGCAGTACTTC.

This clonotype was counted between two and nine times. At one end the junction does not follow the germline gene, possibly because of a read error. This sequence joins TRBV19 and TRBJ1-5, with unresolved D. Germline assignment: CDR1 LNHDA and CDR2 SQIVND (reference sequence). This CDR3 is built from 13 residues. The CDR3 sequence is CAGSIDHDQPQHF. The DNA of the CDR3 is TGTGCCGGTAGTATAGATCATGATCAGCCCCAGCATTTT.

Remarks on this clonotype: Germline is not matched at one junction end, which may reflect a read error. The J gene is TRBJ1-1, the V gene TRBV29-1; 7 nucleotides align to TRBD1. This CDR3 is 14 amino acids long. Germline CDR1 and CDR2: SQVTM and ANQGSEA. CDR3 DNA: TGCGGCGTTGACCTAGGGGGCTTGAACACTGAAGCTTTCTTT. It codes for CGVDLGGLNTEAFF.

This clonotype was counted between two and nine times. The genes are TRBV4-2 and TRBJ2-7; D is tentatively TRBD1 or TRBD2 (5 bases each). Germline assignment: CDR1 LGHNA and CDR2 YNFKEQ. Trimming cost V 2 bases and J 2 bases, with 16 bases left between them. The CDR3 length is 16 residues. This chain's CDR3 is CASSQPGARGAYEQYF. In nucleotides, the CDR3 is TGTGCCAGCAGCCAACCCGGGGCTAGAGGCGCCTACGAGCAGTACTTC.

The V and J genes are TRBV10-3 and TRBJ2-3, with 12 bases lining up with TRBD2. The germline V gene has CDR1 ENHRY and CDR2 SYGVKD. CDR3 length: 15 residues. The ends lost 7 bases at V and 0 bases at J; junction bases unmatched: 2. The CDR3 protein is CAITSGGDSTDTQYF. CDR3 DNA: TGTGCCATCACTAGCGGGGGGGATAGCACAGATACGCAGTATTTT.

CDR3: CASSSQGTATEAFF. The CDR3 nucleotides read TGTGCCAGCAGCTCCCAAGGGACCGCCACTGAAGCTTTCTTT. The chain employs TRBV7-3 and TRBJ1-1, with D perhaps TRBD1 (5 bases). V lost 4 bases and J 4 bases, leaving 13 bases between the germline ends. Germline V gene lookup returns CDR1 SGHTA and CDR2 FQGTGA. This CDR3 is built from 14 residues.

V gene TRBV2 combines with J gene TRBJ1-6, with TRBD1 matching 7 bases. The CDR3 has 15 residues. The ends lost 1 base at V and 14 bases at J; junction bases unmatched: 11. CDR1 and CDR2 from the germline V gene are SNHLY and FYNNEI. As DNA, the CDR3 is TGTGCCAGCAGTGAAGAGACAGGGCTTTCCTCGACCCTCCACTTT. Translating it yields CASSEETGLSSTLHF.